This note documents a single T cell receptor beta chain sequence. The clone's antigen remains unknown. The sample holds no much larger clone one base away, and base qualities are not on file. The sample holds other DNA sequences that translate to the same CDR3. Library construction relied on the immunoSEQ multiplex PCR assay. TCRdb obtained this table from immuneACCESS and retained in-frame rearrangements with V and J assigned. These tables miss some clones; where compared with another copy, unresolved V genes account for less than half of the shortfall, and the remainder is unexplained. Here the sample has 50,000 to 65,000 clones; less than 90% occur a single time. The ten largest clones capture 0.38% of the sample. The sample comes from a study of T cell changes during pregnancy in multiple sclerosis (dated by TCRdb to between 2018 and 2021). Describing the broader study: In women with multiple sclerosis, the researchers looked at how the T cell repertoire shifted as pregnancy progressed.

The TCR was taken from a female donor with multiple sclerosis, enrolled in a pregnancy study. Source: CD4+ T cells from peripheral blood mononuclear cells, taken in the third trimester of pregnancy.

The sequenced DNA is TGTGCCAGCAGTTTACGGGGATATGGCTACACCTTC. It encodes CASSLRGYGYTF. The chain was built from TRBV28 and TRBJ1-2; the D gene assignment is ambiguous. According to the germline V gene, CDR1 reads MDHEN and CDR2 reads SYDVKM. The CDR3 sequence holds 12 residues, the cysteine and phenylalanine included. The DNA shown is the 36-base CDR3, in frame from base 1. Between the V and J ends, shortened by 2 bases and 5 bases respectively, the junction contains 6 bases.